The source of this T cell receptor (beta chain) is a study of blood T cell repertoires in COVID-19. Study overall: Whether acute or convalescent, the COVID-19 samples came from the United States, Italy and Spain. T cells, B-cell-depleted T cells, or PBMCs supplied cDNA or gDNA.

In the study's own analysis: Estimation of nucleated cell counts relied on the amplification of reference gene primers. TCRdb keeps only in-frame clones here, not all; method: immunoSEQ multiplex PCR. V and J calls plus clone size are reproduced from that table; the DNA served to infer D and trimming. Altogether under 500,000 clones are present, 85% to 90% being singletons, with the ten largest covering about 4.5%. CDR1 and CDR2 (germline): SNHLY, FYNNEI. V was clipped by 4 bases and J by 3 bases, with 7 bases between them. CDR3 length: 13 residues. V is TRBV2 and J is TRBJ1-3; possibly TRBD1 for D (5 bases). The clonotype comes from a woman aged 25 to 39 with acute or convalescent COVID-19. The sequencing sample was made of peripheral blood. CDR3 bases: TGTGCCAGCAGTGTGGGGCTTGGAAACACCATATATTTT. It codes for CASSVGLGNTIYF.